This entry lists 7 T cell receptor beta chains sequenced from one sample in a study of regulatory T cells in long-lasting Graves disease. The sample's time point: persistent/refractory GD, antithyroid drugs over 5 years with positive TRAb. PBMC RNA served as the TCR library source. Through Arm-PCR of CDR3 regions and iRepertoire HTBI primers, TCR beta libraries were built. MiXCR was run by TCRdb on the multiplex PCR reads, yielding one entry per CDR3 protein. This table has 430,000 or so distinct CDR3 sequences, around 20% appearing once. Sequencing used peripheral blood mononuclear cells (PBMCs), obtained when the disease was refractory, from a patient treated with antithyroid drugs. Receptors were obtained from a female donor with Graves disease.

The genes are TRBV27 and TRBJ2-1; 7 bases fit TRBD1. The CDR3 runs 13 residues. J lost 6 bases, V lost 6 bases, and 5 bases had no gene match. Germline CDR1 is MNHEY and CDR2 is SMNVEV (reference sequence). The CDR3 protein is CASSSPGGNEQFF. For the CDR3, the DNA is TGTGCCAGCAGCTCCCCAGGGGGCAATGAGCAGTTCTTC.

The chain uses TRBV20-1 and TRBJ1-2, with 9 nucleotides matching TRBD1. V trimming: 6 bases; J trimming: 5 bases; junction bases outside the gene matches: 10. This CDR3 region has 14 residues. Germline assignment: CDR1 DFQATT and CDR2 SNEGSKA (reference sequence). The CDR3 protein is CSAARDRERYGYTF. The CDR3 DNA reads as TGCAGTGCGGCCCGGGACAGGGAAAGATATGGCTACACCTTC.

This clonotype was found a few times. V gene TRBV15 combines with J gene TRBJ1-1; 8 bases match TRBD1. The length of the CDR3 is 15 residues. Trimming removed 0 bases from V and 1 base from J; junction bases left unmatched: 1. Germline V lookup: CDR1 LNHNV, CDR2 YYDKDF (reference sequence). The CDR3 reads CATSREGQANTEAFF. CDR3 in DNA: TGTGCCACCAGCAGAGAGGGACAGGCGAACACTGAAGCTTTCTTT.

The chain employs TRBV28 and TRBJ2-5, with D maybe TRBD1 (5 bases). The end of the DNA fits TRBJ2-7 better, so the J call may be wrong. The germline V gene has CDR1 MDHEN and CDR2 SYDVKM. The CDR3 is made up of 12 amino acids. The CDR3 DNA follows: TGTGCCAGCACCGGAGCAGGGTACGAGCAGTACTTC. Encoded protein: CASTGAGYEQYF.

The CDR3 DNA sequence: TGTGCCAGTAGTATCGCTTTCGGGACAGGGAACTACGAGCAGTACTTC. It translates to CASSIAFGTGNYEQYF. The rearrangement joins TRBV19 to TRBJ2-7; 9 bases agree with TRBD1. Germline loops: CDR1 LNHDA, CDR2 SQIVND (reference sequence). This CDR3 spans 16 amino acids. J was trimmed by 3 bases and V by 3 bases; bases with no gene match: 9.

Concerning this clonotype itself: A much larger clone lies a single base off, so this may be a read error. For the CDR3, the DNA is TGTGCCAGCAGTCCGGCCGGGACTCTACCCTACGATCAGTACTTC. Encoded protein: CASSPAGTLPYDQYF. V usage is TRBV6-2 or TRBV6-3 and J usage is TRBJ2-7; D possibly corresponds to TRBD2 (6 bases). The CDR3 is 15 amino acids. Germline V gene sequence: CDR1 MNHEY, CDR2 SVGEGT.

This clonotype was counted many times. The genes are TRBV7-2 and TRBJ2-7; 7 nucleotides align to TRBD2. Trimming removed 1 base from V and 4 bases from J; junction bases left unmatched: 4. The germline gives CDR1 SGHTA, CDR2 FQGNSA. There are 14 residues in the CDR3. The CDR3 DNA reads TGTGCCAGCAGCTTAGATCCGGGACTATACGAGCAGTACTTC. It codes for CASSLDPGLYEQYF.